The 21 T cell receptor beta chains below all came from one sample that was sequenced in a study of immune cell composition in non-small cell lung cancer. The data were produced by immunoSEQ multiplex PCR, yet TCRdb's version contains in-frame clones alone and is incomplete. The table records about 2,800 clones, under 80% of them present only once. Specimen: lung tumor tissue. Receptor source: a human donor with non-small cell lung cancer.

The V call is TRBV5-4, the J call TRBJ2-5, with 7 positions matching TRBD1. The CDR3 consists of 13 residues. Looked up from germline, CDR1 is SGHNT and CDR2 is YYREEE (reference sequence). Trimming took 6 bases from V and 5 from J; bases not matched to a gene: 7. CDR3 in amino acids: CASNGRGRETQYF. The CDR3 nucleotides read TGTGCCAGCAACGGAAGGGGGCGGGAGACCCAGTACTTC.

This clone was found a few times. The chain uses TRBV6-6 and TRBJ1-2; TRBD1 aligns across 7 bases. Germline loops: CDR1 MNHNY, CDR2 SVGAGI (reference sequence). This CDR3 is 13 amino acids long. Germline trimming cut 6 bases from V and 4 bases from J; bases unmatched to any gene: 5. The CDR3 nucleotides read TGTGCCAGCAGAAAGCAGGGGGGCTATGGCTACACCTTC. Its translation is CASRKQGGYGYTF.

Written as DNA, the CDR3 is TGTGCCAGCCGGGACTTTCACTGGGAGCAGTACTTC. This translates into CASRDFHWEQYF. The chain carries TRBV6-6 and TRBJ2-7, with D perhaps TRBD2 (6 bases). The V end was cut by 8 bases, the J end by 7 bases, with 15 bases between. The V gene's germline CDR1 is MNHNY and CDR2 SVGAGI (reference sequence). The CDR3 has 12 amino acids.

The V and J genes are TRBV28 and TRBJ2-7, with 8 nucleotides matching TRBD1. With 6 bases clipped from V and 0 bases from J, the junction kept 7 bases outside the gene matches. The CDR3 consists of 15 residues. CDR1 and CDR2 from the germline V gene are MDHEN and SYDVKM. Here the CDR3 reads CASRAPGTGSYEQYF. CDR3 coding DNA: TGTGCCAGCAGAGCCCCCGGGACAGGCTCCTACGAGCAGTACTTC.

The chain joins TRBV19 to TRBJ2-7; 9 positions match TRBD1. CDR1 and CDR2 from the germline V gene are LNHDA and SQIVND (reference sequence). V dropped 4 bases and J dropped 7; count of bases not matched to a gene: 8. The length of the CDR3 is 14 residues. CDR3 in DNA: TGTGCCAGTAGTAAGACCGGGACAGGGTGGGAGCAGTACTTC. It translates to CASSKTGTGWEQYF.

The chain links TRBV9 to TRBJ1-6; D may be TRBD1 (5 bases). Trimming left V 1 base short and J 5 bases short, with 10 bases between. The CDR3 runs to 15 residues. Germline lookup yields CDR1 SGDLS and CDR2 YYNGEE. As DNA, the CDR3 is TGTGCCAGCAGCGTACAGGGTGGGAATAATTCACCCCTCCACTTT. It is translated as CASSVQGGNNSPLHF.

This clone occurred a few times. The chain has TRBV19 and TRBJ2-4; possible D gene TRBD2, 6 bases. The CDR3 covers 13 residues. Trimming shortened V by 5 bases and J by 8 bases, and 13 bases separated the two germline ends. Germline V gene data show CDR1 as LNHDA and CDR2 as SQIVND (reference sequence). The CDR3 region is CASSGGVRDIQYF. The CDR3 region has the DNA TGTGCCAGTAGTGGAGGGGTCAGGGACATTCAGTACTTC.

V gene TRBV6-6 combines with J gene TRBJ2-7, with D possibly TRBD1 on 6 matching bases. This CDR3 spans 12 amino acids. In germline, CDR1 is MNHNY, CDR2 SVGAGI (reference sequence). V lost 4 bases, J lost 4 bases, and 8 bases lay in between. CDR3 sequence (DNA): TGTGCCAGCAGTTTACAGGGTTACGAGCAGTACTTC. Residues: CASSLQGYEQYF.

The V and J genes are TRBV7-6 and TRBJ2-1, with 12 bases lining up with TRBD2. Germline values: CDR1 SGHVS, CDR2 FNYEAQ. V trimming: 5 bases; J trimming: 9 bases; junction bases outside the gene matches: 17. The CDR3 covers 18 residues. CDR3 sequence: CASSRTILTSGSNVEQFF. In nucleotides, the CDR3 is TGTGCCAGCAGCCGAACCATACTGACTAGCGGGAGTAACGTTGAGCAGTTCTTC.

The J gene is TRBJ1-2, the V gene TRBV18; unclear D gene. Trimming took off 5 bases at V and 4 bases at J, with 8 bases between the two ends. The CDR3 sequence is 12 residues long. Germline V gene sequence: CDR1 KGHSH, CDR2 LQKENI. The CDR3 loop is CASSSGSYGYTF. The CDR3 nucleotides read TGTGCCAGCTCATCAGGATCCTATGGCTACACCTTC. The variable domain in full, completed from reference TRBV18 and TRBJ1-2, reads NAGVMQNPRHLVRRRGQEARLRCSPMKGHSHVYWYRQLPEEGLKFMVYLQKENIIDESGMPKERFSAEFPKEGPSILRIQQVVRGDSAAYFCASSSGSYGYTFGSGTRLTVV.

The chain combines TRBV6-6 with TRBJ2-3; a weak D match, TRBD1 (6 bases). This CDR3 is 14 amino acids long. The ends were cut back, 0 bases at V and 6 bases at J, with 10 bases in the middle. The germline CDR1 and CDR2 sequences are MNHNY and SVGAGI (reference sequence). In DNA, the CDR3 is TGTGCCAGCAGTTACTCAGGGACATTCGATACGCAGTATTTT. Residues: CASSYSGTFDTQYF.

The chain uses TRBV20-1 and TRBJ2-1; D is ambiguous. Deletions cut 6 bases from V and 9 bases from J, with 12 bases between. This CDR3 is 11 amino acids long. Germline V gene data show CDR1 as DFQATT and CDR2 as SNEGSKA (reference sequence). The CDR3 coding sequence is TGCAGTGCCAAGCCTTTCGTTGAGCAGTTCTTC. It specifies CSAKPFVEQFF.

The V and J genes are TRBV20-1 and TRBJ1-1; TRBD1 matches at 8 bases. The CDR3 sequence is 11 residues long. The junction had 7 bases not matched to a gene; V was cut back by 5 bases and J by 11 bases. Germline lookup yields CDR1 DFQATT and CDR2 SNEGSKA (reference sequence). The CDR3 DNA is TGCAGTGCTGCGACAGGGGTGGATGCTTTCTTT. Translation gives CSAATGVDAFF.

This clone was counted between two and nine times. The V and J genes are TRBV5-1 and TRBJ2-5; a possible D gene is TRBD1 (7 bases). Deletions cut 5 bases from V and 3 bases from J, with 17 bases between. The CDR3 contains 15 residues. Germline-derived CDR1 and CDR2 are SGHRS and YFSETQ. The CDR3 loop is CASREAGQRKETQYF. The CDR3 DNA reads TGCGCCAGCAGGGAGGCGGGACAGCGAAAAGAGACCCAGTACTTC.

This chain connects TRBV7-2 to TRBJ2-3, with 9 nucleotides matching TRBD2. The trim removed 1 base at V and 6 bases at J, leaving 11 bases unmatched. Germline assignment: CDR1 SGHTA and CDR2 FQGNSA. The length of the CDR3 is 17 residues. CDR3 sequence (DNA): TGTGCCAGCAGCTTAGTATCTGCGGGAGGGCCAGGGGATACGCAGTATTTT. Encoded protein: CASSLVSAGGPGDTQYF.

The genes are TRBV5-1 and TRBJ2-6; weak D call: TRBD1 (5 bases). V was clipped by 4 bases and J by 9 bases, with 14 bases between them. The germline CDR1 and CDR2 sequences are SGHRS and YFSETQ. The CDR3 is 14 amino acids. CDR3 region: CASSARGISNVLTF. The CDR3 bases are TGCGCCAGCAGCGCTAGGGGAATCAGCAACGTCCTGACTTTC.

The chain recombines TRBV29-1 with TRBJ1-2; D gene ambiguous. There are 16 residues in the CDR3. The germline CDR1 and CDR2 sequences are SQVTM and ANQGSEA. Deletions cut 7 bases from V and 0 bases from J, with 21 bases between. The CDR3 sequence: CSALHDFHPANYGYTF. CDR3 in DNA: TGCAGCGCCCTCCATGATTTCCACCCGGCTAACTATGGCTACACCTTC.

The chain recombines TRBV10-3 with TRBJ2-3, with 9 positions matching TRBD2. The J segment lost 4 bases and the V segment lost 9 bases, leaving 5 bases of the junction unmatched. In germline, CDR1 is ENHRY, CDR2 SYGVKD. CDR3 size: 13 residues. CDR3 nucleotides: TGTGCCATTCGCGCGGGAGGGCCAGATACGCAGTATTTT. Translation gives CAIRAGGPDTQYF.

This clone has a handful of counts. The chain recombines TRBV20-1 with TRBJ1-1; no clear D. The CDR3 runs to 9 residues. V dropped 8 bases and J dropped 7 bases, with 8 bases sitting between them. Germline values: CDR1 DFQATT, CDR2 SNEGSKA (reference sequence). The CDR3 sequence: CSPAGEAFF. CDR3 nucleotide sequence: TGCAGTCCCGCGGGTGAAGCTTTCTTT.

The chain uses TRBV5-5 and TRBJ2-7; 12 bases fit TRBD2. V shed 6 bases, J shed 3 bases, and the junction held 4 bases outside the gene matches. Germline V gene lookup returns CDR1 SGHKS and CDR2 YYEKEE (reference sequence). There are 14 residues in the CDR3. CDR3 residues: CASKTTSGSYEQYF. Written as DNA, the CDR3 is TGTGCCAGCAAGACGACTAGCGGGAGCTACGAGCAGTACTTC.

This clone is categorized as large. The V call is TRBV28, the J call TRBJ2-3, with 10 nucleotides matching TRBD2. There are 16 residues in the CDR3. Germline CDR1 MDHEN, CDR2 SYDVKM. V lost 4 bases to trimming and J lost 0 bases; unmatched junction nucleotides: 4. The CDR3 region has the DNA TGTGCCAGCAGTTACCGGACTAGCGGTAGCACAGATACGCAGTATTTT. This codes for CASSYRTSGSTDTQYF.